These 8 T cell receptor beta chains were sequenced from one sample in a study of T-cell memory formation after mild COVID-19. TCRdb processed the 5' RACE reads anew with MiXCR; each CDR3 protein has one entry. The sample contains roughly 580,000 distinct CDR3 sequences, more than 15% of which appear only once. Input material: PBMCs or a T cell subset sorted from them (not recorded which). These receptors were taken from an adult woman who had mild COVID-19 (a few samples of this study predate the infection). Cell type and time point are not known.

This sequence joins TRBV29-1 and TRBJ1-1; the match to TRBD1 covers 8 bases. Germline-derived CDR1 and CDR2 are SQVTM and ANQGSEA. The length of the CDR3 is 13 residues. J lost 4 bases, V lost 6 bases, and 7 bases had no gene match. For the CDR3, the DNA is TGCAGCGTCGGGTACAGGGGGAGCACTGAAGCTTTCTTT. Its protein is CSVGYRGSTEAFF.

The rearrangement uses TRBV9 and TRBJ2-7; TRBD2 matches at 10 bases. Germline V CDR1 and CDR2: SGDLS, YYNGEE. The CDR3 is 15 residues long. The V gene end was trimmed by 1 base and the J gene end by 3 bases; junction bases not matched to a gene: 4. CDR3: CASSVSGTSDYEQYF. The CDR3 nucleotides read TGTGCCAGCAGCGTATCTGGGACTAGCGACTACGAGCAGTACTTC.

The V gene is TRBV24-1, the J gene TRBJ1-1; 7 bases line up with TRBD1. Germline V gene sequence: CDR1 KGHDR, CDR2 SFDVKD. This CDR3 spans 13 amino acids. Losses at the gene ends were 10 bases for V and 5 bases for J; bases not matched to a gene: 9. The CDR3, as DNA: TGTGCCACTCAGGGGGGAGGAAAAACTGAAGCTTTCTTT. Its protein is CATQGGGKTEAFF.

The J gene is TRBJ1-2, the V gene TRBV4-1, with a tentative D call TRBD1 (5 bases). This CDR3 has 14 amino acids. Germline lookup yields CDR1 MGHRA and CDR2 YSYEKL. V was clipped by 7 bases and J by 2 bases, with 14 bases between them. The CDR3 sequence is CASTLRGGNYGYTF. CDR3 nucleotides: TGCGCCAGCACCCTGAGGGGAGGGAACTATGGCTACACCTTC.

The chain joins TRBV20-1 to TRBJ2-1; D gene uncertain. This CDR3 contains 14 residues. CDR1 and CDR2 from the germline V gene are DFQATT and SNEGSKA (reference sequence). V was shortened by 6 bases and J by 6 bases, with 18 bases between the two germline ends. The CDR3 region is CSAPSLHVGNEQFF. DNA of the CDR3: TGCAGTGCCCCTTCTTTGCATGTGGGCAATGAGCAGTTCTTC.

This clonotype was observed a handful of times. The CDR3 region has the DNA TGTGCCAGCAGTCCATCCCTTGGACGCAACTATGGCTACACCTTC. Protein product: CASSPSLGRNYGYTF. The chain joins TRBV7-6 to TRBJ1-2; no clear D gene. V shed 6 bases and J shed 2 bases, with 16 bases lying between them. Per the germline V gene, CDR1 is SGHVS and CDR2 is FNYEAQ. The CDR3 contains 15 residues.

This clonotype appeared a few times. The chain is built from TRBV4-1 and TRBJ2-1, with TRBD2 matching over 7 bases. V shed 0 bases and J 9 bases; nucleotides not matched to a gene: 8. CDR1 and CDR2 (germline): MGHRA, YSYEKL. This CDR3 is 15 amino acids long. The CDR3 is CASSQEPGSGGEQFF. CDR3 sequence (DNA): TGCGCCAGCAGCCAAGAACCAGGGTCGGGGGGTGAGCAGTTCTTC.

This clonotype was observed at least ten times. The rearrangement uses TRBV4-3 and TRBJ2-1; D is possibly TRBD2 (5 bases). This CDR3 spans 14 amino acids. CDR1 is LGHNA, CDR2 YSLEER, per germline. The V and J ends lost 0 bases and 4 bases respectively, with 7 bases between them. The CDR3 loop reads CASSQESGYNEQFF. The CDR3 DNA is TGCGCCAGCAGCCAAGAAAGCGGTTACAATGAGCAGTTCTTC.